Below, 14 T cell receptor beta chains from the same sample are listed, as sequenced in a study of shared clonotypes between healthy human individuals. Clones were read by immunoSEQ multiplex PCR, and TCRdb kept only the in-frame ones, dropping some. The sample includes some 2 million clones, 90% to 95% seen only once; the top ten take roughly 0.13%. The sample consisted of naive CD4+ T cells sorted from blood. Indicated subset: CD45RA+ positively selected. The origin of the receptors is a man aged 18 to 29 in good health.

The chain carries TRBV9 and TRBJ2-7; tentatively, D is TRBD1 (6 bases). From germline, CDR1 is SGDLS and CDR2 YYNGEE. The CDR3 spans 17 residues. V was shortened by 4 bases and J by 4 bases, with 24 bases between the two germline ends. The CDR3, as DNA: TGTGCCAGCAGCCCAGGGGCCGGCGCGCCAGACCGGTACGAGCAGTACTTC. Residues: CASSPGAGAPDRYEQYF.

CDR3 bases: TGTGCCAGCTCACCTTCCGGCAACAGGGATCAGCCCCAGCATTTT. Protein: CASSPSGNRDQPQHF. The chain has TRBV18 and TRBJ1-5, with a weak D call TRBD1 (6 bases). V lost 3 bases to trimming and J lost 5 bases, with 14 bases between them. The length of the CDR3 is 15 residues. Germline CDR1 KGHSH, CDR2 LQKENI.

The V gene is TRBV28, the J gene TRBJ2-5; 7 bases align to TRBD1. CDR3 length: 15 amino acids. The junction had 8 bases not matched to a gene; V was cut back by 6 bases and J by 1 base. Germline values: CDR1 MDHEN, CDR2 SYDVKM. The CDR3 reads CASSVEAGGQETQYF. In nucleotides, the CDR3 is TGTGCCAGCAGCGTCGAGGCAGGGGGCCAAGAGACCCAGTACTTC.

The chain joins TRBV19 to TRBJ1-1, with D maybe TRBD1 (5 bases). Trimming took off 6 bases at V and 6 bases at J, with 26 bases between the two ends. This CDR3 region has 17 residues. In germline, CDR1 is LNHDA, CDR2 SQIVND (reference sequence). The CDR3 spells CASRPSGQGLLSAEAFF. Here the CDR3 DNA reads TGTGCCAGTAGGCCCAGTGGGCAGGGCTTACTAAGCGCTGAAGCTTTCTTT.

The rearrangement joins TRBV27 to TRBJ2-7; possible D gene TRBD1, 5 bases. Trimming removed 5 bases at V and 3 bases at J, with 14 bases between. Germline V gene lookup returns CDR1 MNHEY and CDR2 SMNVEV (reference sequence). This CDR3 has 14 residues. CDR3 region: CASSPTQTVYEQYF. The CDR3 DNA is TGTGCCAGCAGTCCTACCCAGACAGTCTACGAGCAGTACTTC.

The CDR3 nucleotides read TGTGCCAGCAGCGTAGGACACGTCGAGAATGAAAAACTGTTTTTT. It translates to CASSVGHVENEKLFF. The V and J genes are TRBV9 and TRBJ1-4; D not resolved. This CDR3 has 15 amino acids. V was cut by 0 bases and J by 5 bases, with 11 bases left in between. The germline gives CDR1 SGDLS, CDR2 YYNGEE. Full variable domain (missing parts from reference TRBV9 and TRBJ1-4): DSGVTQTPKHLITATGQRVTLRCSPRSGDLSVYWYQQSLDQGLQFLIQYYNGEERAKGNILERFSAQQFPDLHSELNLSSLELGDSALYFCASSVGHVENEKLFFGSGTQLSVL.

The rearrangement uses TRBV28 and TRBJ1-2; D uncertain. V gave up 5 bases and J gave up 8 bases, with 12 bases separating them. Germline V gene sequence: CDR1 MDHEN, CDR2 SYDVKM. The length of the CDR3 is 12 residues. CDR3 sequence: CASSITPVGYTF. CDR3 nucleotide sequence: TGTGCCAGCAGTATCACTCCCGTAGGCTACACCTTC.

In the case of this clone: Different DNA sequences within this sample yield the same CDR3. The chain recombines TRBV6-5 with TRBJ1-6; D not resolved. CDR3 size: 13 residues. V was cut by 5 bases and J by 7 bases, with 9 bases left in between. CDR1 and CDR2 (germline): MNHEY, SVGAGI. CDR3 coding DNA: TGTGCCAGCAGTCGAGTGCGCAATTCACCCCTCCACTTT. It codes for CASSRVRNSPLHF.

The V and J genes are TRBV10-3 and TRBJ1-4; the match to TRBD1 covers 8 bases. Trimming took 4 bases from V and 2 from J; bases not matched to a gene: 9. The CDR3 contains 17 residues. Germline CDR1 ENHRY, CDR2 SYGVKD. The CDR3 sequence is CAISGGTGRGTNEKLFF. The CDR3 bases are TGTGCCATCAGTGGAGGGACAGGAAGGGGGACTAATGAAAAACTGTTTTTT.

The genes are TRBV5-6 and TRBJ2-7; D not certain. Trimming stripped 3 bases from V and 0 bases from J, with 7 bases between. The length of the CDR3 is 13 residues. Germline CDR1 reads SGHDT; CDR2 reads YYEEEE. The CDR3, as DNA: TGTGCCAGCAGCTCAGCATACTCCTACGAGCAGTACTTC. It yields the protein CASSSAYSYEQYF.

This clone was counted once. The chain employs TRBV6-6 and TRBJ1-1; D unclear. This CDR3 has 15 amino acids. Per the germline V gene, CDR1 is MNHNY and CDR2 is SVGAGI (reference sequence). V lost 0 bases to trimming and J lost 6 bases, with 14 bases between them. In nucleotides, the CDR3 is TGTGCCAGCAGTTACTCGGGAGGAATAGGCCCTGAAGCTTTCTTT. Residues: CASSYSGGIGPEAFF.

This chain uses TRBV6-5 with TRBJ2-1, with TRBD2 matching 11 bases. Losses at the gene ends were 6 bases for V and 7 bases for J; bases not matched to a gene: 8. The CDR3 spans 15 residues. Germline CDR1 MNHEY, CDR2 SVGAGI. The CDR3 DNA reads as TGTGCCAGCAGGCCCACTAGCGGGGGTTGGAATGAGCAGTTCTTC. Amino acid sequence: CASRPTSGGWNEQFF.

On this clone itself: A read error may account for a junction end that differs from germline. The CDR3 DNA reads TGTGCCAGCAGCTTATGGGGGCGGCAGAACACTGAAGCTTTCTTT. This codes for CASSLWGRQNTEAFF. The chain has TRBV28 and TRBJ1-1; D may be TRBD1 (6 bases). In germline, CDR1 is MDHEN, CDR2 SYDVKM. The CDR3 is 15 residues long.

The J gene is TRBJ2-1, the V gene TRBV5-1; no clear D. Germline CDR1 is SGHRS and CDR2 is YFSETQ. The length of the CDR3 is 15 residues. The V end was cut by 0 bases, the J end by 2 bases, with 9 bases between. CDR3: CASSLAAETYNEQFF. The CDR3 DNA is TGCGCCAGCAGCTTGGCGGCGGAAACCTACAATGAGCAGTTCTTC.